This TCR beta chain derives from a study of cytomegalovirus exposure and HLA in healthy donors. The CDR3 covers 16 residues. V shed 4 bases, J shed 6 bases, and the junction held 13 bases outside the gene matches. Germline-derived CDR1 and CDR2 are SGHKS and YYEKEE (reference sequence). The PCR was carried out with 60 Vbeta primers and 13 Jbeta primers. Generated by immunoSEQ multiplex PCR, the TCRdb table keeps only in-frame clones and is missing some. The repertoire holds 170,000 or so clones, with 80% to 90% as singletons. This receptor was taken from a girl aged 10-17 years in good health and CMV-seropositive. The chain couples TRBV5-5 to TRBJ2-3; 8 bases are shared with TRBD2. Input material: PBMCs. The DNA for the CDR3 is TGTGCCAGCAGCCTAGCTGGACTAGCTATTTCGGATACGCAGTATTTT. It is translated as CASSLAGLAISDTQYF.